One and the same sample provided the 11 T cell receptor beta chains below, sequenced in a study of blood T cell repertoires in COVID-19 (dated by TCRdb to 2018 to 2021). Receptor libraries were prepared by the immunoSEQ multiplex PCR assay. TCRdb provides this immuneACCESS table in a form limited to in-frame rearrangements. Some clones are lacking; in checked studies, under half of them reflect an unresolved V gene, and why the rest are absent is not known. In this sample the table shows around 61,000 clones, about nine tenths of which occur a single time. Approximately 3% of the sample belongs to the ten largest clones. Specimen: peripheral blood. Receptors were obtained from a man aged 45-65 years with active COVID-19.

This clone has only one observation. The chain joins TRBV4-2 to TRBJ1-2, with 7 bases lining up with TRBD1. CDR1 and CDR2 from the germline V gene are LGHNA and YNFKEQ. Trimming cost V 1 base and J 2 bases; bases outside gene matches: 10. The CDR3 runs 17 residues. The CDR3 nucleotides are TGTGCCAGCAGCCAAGGAGGGTCCGGAGGGGGCAACTATGGCTACACCTTC. Translating gives CASSQGGSGGGNYGYTF.

This chain links TRBV5-1 with TRBJ1-2; the D is unclear. The CDR3 runs to 13 residues. Per germline, CDR1 SGHRS and CDR2 YFSETQ. The V end lost 0 bases, the J end lost 2 bases, and 5 bases lay between the germline ends. The CDR3 DNA is TGCGCCAGCAGCTTGGGAGTAAACTATGGCTACACCTTC. Protein product: CASSLGVNYGYTF.

The chain joins TRBV9 to TRBJ2-3; D perhaps matches TRBD1 (6 bases). The CDR3 contains 16 residues. Germline lookup yields CDR1 SGDLS and CDR2 YYNGEE. Trimming left V 2 bases short and J 0 bases short, with 13 bases between. The CDR3: CASSVYGTLSTDTQYF. DNA for the CDR3: TGTGCCAGCAGCGTGTATGGGACACTGAGCACAGATACGCAGTATTTT.

This chain links TRBV19 with TRBJ2-1, with D hard to call. The CDR3 spans 12 residues. Germline V lookup: CDR1 LNHDA, CDR2 SQIVND (reference sequence). Trimming removed 3 bases from V and 6 bases from J, with 6 bases in between. This CDR3 reads CASSIPGNEQFF. The CDR3 region has the DNA TGTGCCAGTAGTATTCCCGGCAATGAGCAGTTCTTC.

This clone was observed a few times. The chain carries TRBV15 and TRBJ1-1, with D tentatively TRBD1 (6 bases). Trimming cost V 8 bases and J 0 bases, with 16 bases left between them. The CDR3 is made up of 15 amino acids. In germline, CDR1 is LNHNV, CDR2 YYDKDF (reference sequence). The CDR3 bases are TGTGCCACCGGGAGTGGGGGGGCCCTGAACACTGAAGCTTTCTTT. It codes for CATGSGGALNTEAFF.

J is TRBJ2-3 and V is TRBV10-3; TRBD1 aligns across 9 bases. The junction had 8 bases not matched to a gene; V was cut back by 4 bases and J by 6 bases. CDR1 and CDR2 (germline): ENHRY, SYGVKD. This CDR3 has 15 amino acids. DNA for the CDR3: TGTGCCATCAGTGTCCAAGGACAGGGGTGGGATACGCAGTATTTT. Its translation is CAISVQGQGWDTQYF.

The chain links TRBV15 to TRBJ1-5, with a tentative D call TRBD1 (6 bases). This CDR3 has 15 residues. Between the trimmed V and J ends, which lost 0 bases and 7 bases, there was a span of 13 bases. From germline, CDR1 is LNHNV and CDR2 YYDKDF (reference sequence). The CDR3 here is CATSRDSGVGQPQHF. DNA of the CDR3: TGTGCCACCAGCAGAGATTCAGGGGTTGGCCAGCCCCAGCATTTT.

CDR3 residues: CASSPQVPGELFF. CDR3 coding DNA: TGTGCCAGCTCACCCCAGGTCCCCGGGGAGCTGTTTTTT. V usage is TRBV18 and J usage is TRBJ2-2; D remains ambiguous. The V gene's germline CDR1 is KGHSH and CDR2 LQKENI. The CDR3 has 13 amino acids. V shed 3 bases and J shed 6 bases, with 8 bases lying between them.

The J gene is TRBJ2-7, the V gene TRBV6-5; 10 bases are shared with TRBD1. V trimming: 1 base; J trimming: 2 bases; junction bases outside the gene matches: 2. The length of the CDR3 is 15 residues. Germline values: CDR1 MNHEY, CDR2 SVGAGI. For the CDR3, the DNA is TGTGCCAGCAGTTACTATGGGACAGGGGCCTACGAGCAGTACTTC. Translating it yields CASSYYGTGAYEQYF.

This chain links TRBV7-9 with TRBJ2-3; 7 bases match TRBD2. CDR1 is SEHNR and CDR2 is FQNEAQ in the germline V gene (reference sequence). This CDR3 contains 15 residues. V lost 1 base to trimming and J lost 3 bases; unmatched junction nucleotides: 4. Here the CDR3 reads CASSLGLAETDTQYF. The DNA of the CDR3 is TGTGCCAGCAGCTTAGGACTAGCAGAGACAGATACGCAGTATTTT. The whole variable domain, remainder taken from reference TRBV7-9 and TRBJ2-3, is DTGVSQNPRHKITKRGQNVTFRCDPISEHNRLYWYRQTLGQGPEFLTYFQNEAQLEKSRLLSDRFSAERPKGSFSTLEIQRTEQGDSAMYLCASSLGLAETDTQYFGPGTRLTVL.

J is TRBJ2-3 and V is TRBV5-1, with 8 bases lining up with TRBD2. Germline loops: CDR1 SGHRS, CDR2 YFSETQ. The CDR3 is made up of 14 amino acids. With V trimmed by 3 bases and J by 2 bases, 2 bases remained unmatched. CDR3 sequence reads: CASSSGGFTDTQYF. Written as DNA, the CDR3 is TGCGCCAGCAGCTCGGGGGGGTTCACAGATACGCAGTATTTT.